A single TCR beta chain is shown here with its context. Its antigen is as yet unknown. Naivety among CD8 cells was defined by CD45RO negativity and positive CCR7 selection, thereby excluding terminally differentiated effector memory CD45RA+ cells. Germline V gene data show CDR1 as MNHNY and CDR2 as SVGAGI (reference sequence). V was pared by 5 bases and J by 4 bases, with 17 bases between. The CDR3 is made up of 15 amino acids. The source of the sample is a study of shared clonotypes between healthy human individuals. Notes on the study in general: Depth was large, yet rarefaction showed that sorted-subset sequencing was incomplete. Generally, naive subsets (rather than memory subsets) showed larger estimated richness. Between several donors, naive CD4 clonotypes were shared at a level of about 5%.

The table came from immunoSEQ multiplex PCR; TCRdb's copy has only in-frame clones and leaves some out. The sample lists roughly 2.1 million clones; about 92% were seen once. The rearrangement joins TRBV6-6 to TRBJ2-5; D is possibly TRBD1 (6 bases). The sequence derives from a man younger than 30 in good health. Some clones in this sample may be carry-over from other donors' samples. Input material: naive CD8+ T cells from PBMCs. The chain's CDR3 is CASSDIQGRPETQYF. The CDR3 DNA reads as TGTGCCAGCAGTGATATACAGGGAAGGCCAGAGACCCAGTACTTC.